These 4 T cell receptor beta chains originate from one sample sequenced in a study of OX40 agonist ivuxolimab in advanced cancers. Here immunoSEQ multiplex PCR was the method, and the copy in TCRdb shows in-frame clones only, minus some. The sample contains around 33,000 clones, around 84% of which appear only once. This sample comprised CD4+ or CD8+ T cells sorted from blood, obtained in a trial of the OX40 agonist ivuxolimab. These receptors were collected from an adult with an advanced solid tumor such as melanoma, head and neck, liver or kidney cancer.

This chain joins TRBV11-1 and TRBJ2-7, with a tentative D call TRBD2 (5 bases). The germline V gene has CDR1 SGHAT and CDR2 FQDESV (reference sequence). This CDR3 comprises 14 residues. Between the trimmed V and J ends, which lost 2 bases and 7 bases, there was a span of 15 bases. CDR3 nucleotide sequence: TGTGCCAGCAGCTTACGGACCTTCAGGAGGGAGCAGTACTTC. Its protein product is CASSLRTFRREQYF.

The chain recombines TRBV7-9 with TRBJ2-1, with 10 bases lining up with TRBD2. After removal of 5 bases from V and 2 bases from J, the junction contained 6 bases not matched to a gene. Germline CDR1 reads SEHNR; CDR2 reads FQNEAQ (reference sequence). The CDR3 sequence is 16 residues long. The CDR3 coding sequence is TGTGCCAGCAGCCCCCAAGCGGGAGGGGCCTACAATGAGCAGTTCTTC. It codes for CASSPQAGGAYNEQFF.

CDR3 loop: CASSKDRQETQYF. The CDR3 nucleotides read TGTGCCAGCAGCAAAGACAGGCAAGAGACCCAGTACTTC. The chain has TRBV7-2 and TRBJ2-5, with D perhaps TRBD1 (6 bases). CDR3 length equals 13 residues. V was shortened by 5 bases and J by 2 bases, with 9 bases between the two germline ends. Looked up from germline, CDR1 is SGHTA and CDR2 is FQGNSA.

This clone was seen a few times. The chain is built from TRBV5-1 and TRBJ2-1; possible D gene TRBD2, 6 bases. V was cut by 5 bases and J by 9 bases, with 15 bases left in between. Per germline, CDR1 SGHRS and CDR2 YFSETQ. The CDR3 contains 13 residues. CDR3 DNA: TGCGCCAGCAGTCCGGGACTGGAGGGTGAGCAGTTCTTC. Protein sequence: CASSPGLEGEQFF.